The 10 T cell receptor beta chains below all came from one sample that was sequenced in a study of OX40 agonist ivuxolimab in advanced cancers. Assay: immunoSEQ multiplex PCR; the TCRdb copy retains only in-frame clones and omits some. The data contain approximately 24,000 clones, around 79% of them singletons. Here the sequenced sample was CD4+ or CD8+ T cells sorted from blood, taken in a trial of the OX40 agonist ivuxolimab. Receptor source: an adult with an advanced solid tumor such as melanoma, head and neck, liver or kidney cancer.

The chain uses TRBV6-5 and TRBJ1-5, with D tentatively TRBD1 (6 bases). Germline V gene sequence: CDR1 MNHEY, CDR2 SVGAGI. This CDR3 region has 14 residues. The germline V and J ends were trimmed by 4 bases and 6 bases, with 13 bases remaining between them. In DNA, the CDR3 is TGTGCCAGCAGTTTGCGGGAGACAGGTCAGCCCCAGCATTTT. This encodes CASSLRETGQPQHF.

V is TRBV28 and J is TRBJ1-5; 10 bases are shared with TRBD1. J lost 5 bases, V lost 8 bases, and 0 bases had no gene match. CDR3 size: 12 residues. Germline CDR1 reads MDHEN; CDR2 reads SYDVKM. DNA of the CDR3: TGTGCCAGCGACAGGGGGCATCAGCCCCAGCATTTT. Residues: CASDRGHQPQHF.

CDR3 sequence reads: CASSPQTSNTEAFF. The CDR3 nucleotides are TGTGCCAGCTCACCCCAGACCTCGAACACTGAAGCTTTCTTT. The gene calls are TRBV18 and TRBJ1-1; no clear D. This CDR3 is 14 amino acids long. V lost 3 bases, J lost 1 base, and 9 bases lay in between. In germline, CDR1 is KGHSH, CDR2 LQKENI.

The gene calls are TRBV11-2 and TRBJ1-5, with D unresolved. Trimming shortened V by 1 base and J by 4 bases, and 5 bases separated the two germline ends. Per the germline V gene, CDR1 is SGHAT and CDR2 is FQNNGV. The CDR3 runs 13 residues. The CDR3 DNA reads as TGTGCCAGCAGCTTAGGAGTAAATCAGCCCCAGCATTTT. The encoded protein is CASSLGVNQPQHF.

This CDR3 is CASSFTRETQYF. The DNA of the CDR3 is TGTGCCAGCAGCTTTACACGTGAGACCCAGTACTTC. This chain joins TRBV7-9 and TRBJ2-5; D is ambiguous. The V and J ends lost 3 bases and 5 bases respectively, with 7 bases between them. CDR1 and CDR2 from the germline V gene are SEHNR and FQNEAQ (reference sequence). CDR3 length: 12 amino acids.

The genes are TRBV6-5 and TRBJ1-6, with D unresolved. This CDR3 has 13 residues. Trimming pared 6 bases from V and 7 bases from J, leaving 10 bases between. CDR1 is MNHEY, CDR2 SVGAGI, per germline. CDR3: CASRVLDNSPLHF. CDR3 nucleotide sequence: TGTGCCAGCAGAGTGTTAGACAATTCACCCCTCCACTTT.

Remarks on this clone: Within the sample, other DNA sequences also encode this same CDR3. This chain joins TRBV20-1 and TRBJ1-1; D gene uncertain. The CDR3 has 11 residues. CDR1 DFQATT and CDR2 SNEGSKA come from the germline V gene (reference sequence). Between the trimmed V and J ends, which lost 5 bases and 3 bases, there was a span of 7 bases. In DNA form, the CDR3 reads TGCAGTGCTGGGAGGGACACTGAAGCTTTCTTT. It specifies CSAGRDTEAFF.

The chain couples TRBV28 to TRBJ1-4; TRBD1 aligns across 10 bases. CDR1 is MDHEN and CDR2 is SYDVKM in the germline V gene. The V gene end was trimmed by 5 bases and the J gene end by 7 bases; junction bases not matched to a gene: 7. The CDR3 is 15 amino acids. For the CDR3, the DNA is TGTGCCAGCAGTACAAGGACAGGGGGTCGTGAAAAACTGTTTTTT. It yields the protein CASSTRTGGREKLFF.

As DNA, the CDR3 is TGCGCCAGCAGCCTTACAGGGGACCTTGAAGCTTTCTTT. Protein sequence: CASSLTGDLEAFF. The rearrangement joins TRBV5-1 to TRBJ1-1; 7 nucleotides line up with TRBD1. Germline CDR1 SGHRS, CDR2 YFSETQ. V trimming: 4 bases; J trimming: 7 bases; junction bases outside the gene matches: 7. The CDR3 length is 13 residues.

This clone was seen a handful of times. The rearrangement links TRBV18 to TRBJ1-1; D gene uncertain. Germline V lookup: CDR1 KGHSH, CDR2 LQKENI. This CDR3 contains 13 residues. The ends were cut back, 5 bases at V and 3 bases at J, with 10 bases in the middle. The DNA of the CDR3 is TGTGCCAGCTCAGGAGGGAGGGACACTGAAGCTTTCTTT. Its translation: CASSGGRDTEAFF.